Described below is a single T cell receptor (beta chain) sequence and its context. This sample was taken from a study of technical replicates of blood from several donors. Here immunoSEQ multiplex PCR was the method, and the copy in TCRdb shows in-frame clones only, minus some. The sample yields some 70,000 clones, nearly 98% seen once. V lost 6 bases and J lost 1, with 16 bases in between. Germline CDR1 MNHNY, CDR2 SVGAGI (reference sequence). The CDR3 is 15 residues long. This rearrangement joins TRBV6-6 to TRBJ2-7; D ambiguous. The source is a human donor in good health. The material sequenced was T cells isolated from PBMCs. In DNA, the CDR3 is TGTGCCAGCAGGCAGACTCTCTCTAGTTCCTACGAGCAGTACTTC. The encoded protein is CASRQTLSSSYEQYF.